One and the same sample provided the 26 T cell receptor beta chains below, sequenced in a study of T cells in Graves' hyperthyroidism and ophthalmopathy. Researchers took RNA transcripts and amplified the TCR beta CDR3 regions from them. The HTBI primer set was used in a first-round RT-PCR of the TCR CDR3. One entry per CDR3 protein, called by TCRdb with MiXCR from the multiplex PCR reads. The sample holds 550,000 to 650,000 distinct CDR3 sequences, 14% seen once. The source material was blood. Receptors were obtained from a middle-aged woman with Graves' hyperthyroidism.

This clonotype was found many times. V gene TRBV11-2 combines with J gene TRBJ1-3; D unresolved. Germline V gene lookup returns CDR1 SGHAT and CDR2 FQNNGV. The CDR3 has 14 residues. Trimming removed 5 bases at V and 5 bases at J, with 13 bases between. The CDR3 DNA sequence: TGTGCCAGCAGCCCCCCACAGAGCAGAAACACCATATATTTT. This translates into CASSPPQSRNTIYF.

DNA of the CDR3: TGTGCCAGCAGCCAAGACGGGGTCAACAATGAGCAGTTCTTC. Translation gives CASSQDGVNNEQFF. J is TRBJ2-1 and V is TRBV4-2, with D perhaps TRBD2 (5 bases). V was clipped by 0 bases and J by 5 bases, with 8 bases between them. CDR1 and CDR2 from the germline V gene are LGHNA and YNFKEQ. This CDR3 region has 14 residues.

V is TRBV30 and J is TRBJ1-4; D gene uncertain. V lost 3 bases, J lost 1 base, and 9 bases lay in between. CDR3 length equals 14 residues. Germline lookup yields CDR1 GTSNPN and CDR2 SVGIG (reference sequence). The CDR3 DNA sequence: TGTGCCTGGAGCCCCTTGGGAACTAATGAAAAACTGTTTTTT. The encoded protein is CAWSPLGTNEKLFF.

This clonotype was counted ten times or more. This chain joins TRBV18 and TRBJ1-1; D may be TRBD1 (5 bases). This CDR3 region has 16 residues. The V end lost 0 bases, the J end lost 3 bases, and 14 bases lay between the germline ends. Germline CDR1 is KGHSH and CDR2 is LQKENI. The DNA of the CDR3 is TGTGCCAGCTCACCACCAGGGGCTCGCGGCTACACTGAAGCTTTCTTT. Its protein product is CASSPPGARGYTEAFF.

This chain links TRBV29-1 with TRBJ1-1, with D maybe TRBD1 (5 bases). This CDR3 is 18 amino acids long. Looked up from germline, CDR1 is SQVTM and CDR2 is ANQGSEA. With 0 bases removed from V and 4 bases from J, the gap between germline ends came to 24 bases. CDR3 in amino acids: CSVEDTVTDSFPATEAFF. In DNA form, the CDR3 reads TGCAGCGTTGAAGATACGGTGACAGATTCCTTCCCTGCCACTGAAGCTTTCTTT.

This clonotype was found many times. The V call is TRBV2, the J call TRBJ1-4; the D is unclear. The V and J ends lost 4 bases and 0 bases respectively, with 21 bases between them. The CDR3 consists of 19 residues. CDR1 and CDR2 from the germline V gene are SNHLY and FYNNEI. The DNA for the CDR3 is TGTGCCAGCAGTGGTACGAGGCTCACTCAATTTGCAACTAATGAAAAACTGTTTTTT. The encoded protein is CASSGTRLTQFATNEKLFF.

This clonotype was counted many times. The CDR3 sequence: CASSPLSGRVLWRFYEQYF. CDR3 nucleotide sequence: TGTGCCAGCAGCCCCCTTAGCGGGAGGGTTTTATGGAGGTTTTACGAGCAGTACTTC. The chain employs TRBV11-2 and TRBJ2-7; 11 bases align to TRBD2. The germline CDR1 and CDR2 sequences are SGHAT and FQNNGV. The V gene end was trimmed by 5 bases and the J gene end by 4 bases; junction bases not matched to a gene: 19. There are 19 residues in the CDR3.

The sample holds many counts of this clonotype. The chain is built from TRBV2 and TRBJ2-3; the match to TRBD2 covers 7 bases. The germline CDR1 and CDR2 sequences are SNHLY and FYNNEI. Trimming removed 4 bases from V and 2 bases from J; junction bases left unmatched: 9. This CDR3 contains 16 residues. The CDR3 sequence is CASSVGGGPLTDTQYF. CDR3 DNA: TGTGCCAGCAGTGTGGGGGGAGGGCCCCTCACAGATACGCAGTATTTT.

In its sample, this clonotype was seen many times. The J gene is TRBJ2-7, the V gene TRBV24-1, with D possibly matching TRBD1 (6 bases). The CDR3 spans 12 residues. Trimming took 4 bases from V and 6 from J, leaving 9 bases between them. The germline gives CDR1 KGHDR, CDR2 SFDVKD. CDR3 sequence: CATSEDSREQYF. DNA of the CDR3: TGTGCCACCAGTGAGGACAGCCGCGAGCAGTACTTC.

There are many counts of this clonotype. For the CDR3, the DNA is TGTGCCAGCAGTGAAGGGGCCTCGCGACACCGGACGACCAATGAAAAACTGTTTTTT. As protein: CASSEGASRHRTTNEKLFF. This rearrangement joins TRBV6-1 to TRBJ1-4; the D is unclear. Per germline, CDR1 MNHNS and CDR2 SASEGT. CDR3 length: 19 amino acids. V lost 1 base and J lost 5, with 23 bases in between.

The V gene is TRBV19, the J gene TRBJ1-5; D is ambiguous. Between the trimmed V and J ends, which lost 3 bases and 0 bases, there was a span of 12 bases. Germline V gives CDR1 LNHDA, CDR2 SQIVND (reference sequence). This CDR3 contains 16 residues. The DNA of the CDR3 is TGTGCCAGTAGTATTCGGCCAGATATTAGCAATCAGCCCCAGCATTTT. This gives the protein CASSIRPDISNQPQHF.

This clonotype was seen at least ten times. This rearrangement joins TRBV6-1 to TRBJ2-7; D is perhaps TRBD1 (6 bases). The CDR3 is 13 amino acids. The V end was cut by 3 bases, the J end by 0 bases, with 6 bases between. Germline loops: CDR1 MNHNS, CDR2 SASEGT. CDR3 sequence: CASSDRGSYEQYF. The CDR3 region has the DNA TGTGCCAGCAGTGACAGGGGCTCCTACGAGCAGTACTTC.

This clonotype showed up many times. The CDR3 bases are TGTGCCACAAGGACGAGGAGCACAGATACGCAGTATTTT. Protein: CATRTRSTDTQYF. This chain connects TRBV24-1 to TRBJ2-3, with no clear D. Between the trimmed V and J ends, which lost 10 bases and 0 bases, there was a span of 10 bases. The V gene's germline CDR1 is KGHDR and CDR2 SFDVKD. The CDR3 loop spans 13 amino acids.

The chain recombines TRBV3-1 with TRBJ1-4; D possibly corresponds to TRBD1 (5 bases). CDR3 size: 16 residues. Trimming shortened V by 6 bases and J by 0 bases, and 14 bases separated the two germline ends. CDR1 and CDR2 (germline): LGHDT, YNNKEL (reference sequence). This CDR3 reads CASSNRGAATNEKLFF. CDR3 nucleotide sequence: TGTGCCAGCAGTAATAGGGGTGCTGCAACTAATGAAAAACTGTTTTTT. Full variable domain (outside the CDR3, taken from reference TRBV3-1 and TRBJ1-4): DTAVSQTPKYLVTQMGNDKSIKCEQNLGHDTMYWYKQDSKKFLKIMFSYNNKELIINETVPNRFSPKSPDKAHLNLHINSLELGDSAVYFCASSNRGAATNEKLFFGSGTQLSVL.

This clonotype was observed at least ten times. The J gene is TRBJ1-4, the V gene TRBV7-9; D unresolved. Trimming left V 4 bases short and J 4 bases short, with 13 bases between. Germline V gene lookup returns CDR1 SEHNR and CDR2 FQNEAQ (reference sequence). The CDR3 is 15 residues long. CDR3 sequence (DNA): TGTGCCAGCAGCTCGTATCCGGACTTTAATGAAAAACTGTTTTTT. Translated, it gives CASSSYPDFNEKLFF.

The chain has TRBV6-2 or TRBV6-3 and TRBJ2-3; 7 bases agree with TRBD1. With 4 bases clipped from V and 2 bases from J, the junction kept 9 bases outside the gene matches. Per the germline V gene, CDR1 is MNHEY and CDR2 is SVGEGT. This CDR3 spans 16 amino acids. DNA of the CDR3: TGTGCCAGCAGTTCCATACTTGACAGGGACACAGATACGCAGTATTTT. It translates to CASSSILDRDTDTQYF.

This clonotype occurred many times. The CDR3 sequence: CSTPGPLNTEAFF. The CDR3 nucleotides read TGCAGTACCCCAGGACCCCTGAACACTGAAGCTTTCTTT. This chain links TRBV20-1 with TRBJ1-1; D gene uncertain. The V end lost 8 bases, the J end lost 0 bases, and 13 bases lay between the germline ends. This CDR3 spans 13 amino acids. The germline V gene has CDR1 DFQATT and CDR2 SNEGSKA (reference sequence).

The V call is TRBV6-7, the J call TRBJ2-4, with 7 nucleotides matching TRBD2. TRBV6-7 is assigned to the ORF class and has an uncertain function. The V gene end was trimmed by 5 bases and the J gene end by 3 bases; junction bases not matched to a gene: 13. The CDR3 sequence is 17 residues long. CDR3 amino acids: CASSPPWGGVDKNIQYF. The CDR3 DNA reads as TGTGCCAGCAGTCCACCTTGGGGGGGAGTAGACAAAAACATTCAGTACTTC.

There are many counts of this clonotype. The CDR3: CASSLETGRGNEQFF. The CDR3 nucleotides are TGTGCCAGCAGCTTAGAGACAGGGAGAGGCAATGAGCAGTTCTTC. The chain uses TRBV11-2 and TRBJ2-1, with 7 nucleotides matching TRBD1. Germline V CDR1 and CDR2: SGHAT, FQNNGV. This CDR3 spans 15 amino acids. Trimming cost V 0 bases and J 6 bases; bases outside gene matches: 5.

The chain has TRBV3-1 and TRBJ2-1, with 12 bases identical to TRBD2. V trimming: 4 bases; J trimming: 2 bases; junction bases outside the gene matches: 6. This CDR3 comprises 17 residues. Germline V gene sequence: CDR1 LGHDT, CDR2 YNNKEL (reference sequence). The CDR3 is CASSRRLAGAAYNEQFF. As DNA, the CDR3 is TGTGCCAGCAGCCGGAGACTAGCGGGAGCAGCCTACAATGAGCAGTTCTTC.

This clonotype was picked up a small number of times. CDR3 sequence reads: CASRPGPGIQYF. The CDR3 nucleotides are TGTGCCAGCAGGCCGGGGCCAGGCATTCAGTACTTC. This chain joins TRBV28 and TRBJ2-4, with D perhaps TRBD1 or TRBD2 (5 bases each). CDR3 size: 12 residues. V was trimmed by 6 bases and J by 9 bases, leaving 12 bases between them. Germline CDR1 and CDR2: MDHEN and SYDVKM.

The chain carries TRBV15 and TRBJ2-2, with D unclear. This CDR3 region has 13 residues. V was cut by 2 bases and J by 7 bases, with 8 bases left in between. Germline V gene sequence: CDR1 LNHNV, CDR2 YYDKDF (reference sequence). The CDR3 DNA reads TGTGCCACCAGCAGAACCCGCGTCGGGGAGCTGTTTTTT. Translation: CATSRTRVGELFF.

Only a few counts were recorded for this clonotype. The chain's CDR3 is CASSYSTTGANVLTF. The CDR3 DNA reads TGTGCCAGCAGTTACTCGACAACTGGGGCCAACGTCCTGACTTTC. The V call is TRBV6-5, the J call TRBJ2-6; D unresolved. CDR1 is MNHEY, CDR2 SVGAGI, per germline. This CDR3 has 15 residues. Trimming took off 0 bases at V and 2 bases at J, with 5 bases between the two ends.

On this clonotype itself: Possible read error: a much larger clone is one base away. This CDR3 fails to terminate in the conserved phenylalanine or tryptophan, so it likely reflects a read error. V is TRBV12-3 or TRBV12-4 and J is TRBJ1-5, with D unclear. The CDR3 length is 16 residues. The V gene lost 2 bases and the J gene lost 5 bases, with 16 bases spanning the gap. The DNA of the CDR3 is TGTGCCAGCAGTTTACAACTTGGAGGGATCCATCAGCCCCAGCATCTT. It specifies CASSLQLGGIHQPQHL.

This clonotype was picked up many times. The chain links TRBV12-3 or TRBV12-4 to TRBJ1-1; D remains unclear. The CDR3 is 11 amino acids. Between the trimmed V and J ends, which lost 5 bases and 4 bases, there was a span of 5 bases. The CDR3 DNA reads TGTGCCAGCAGTGACCTCACTGAAGCTTTCTTT. Protein sequence: CASSDLTEAFF.

The gene calls are TRBV27 and TRBJ2-1, with D perhaps TRBD1 or TRBD2 (5 bases each). Germline V lookup: CDR1 MNHEY, CDR2 SMNVEV (reference sequence). The CDR3 extends over 17 amino acids. The V gene lost 2 bases and the J gene lost 1 base, with 15 bases spanning the gap. The CDR3 loop reads CASSLGGSWGSYNEQFF. The CDR3 DNA follows: TGTGCCAGCAGTTTAGGGGGATCATGGGGGTCCTACAATGAGCAGTTCTTC.